This T cell receptor (beta chain) was identified in a study of early T cells in non-severe SARS-CoV-2 infection. The wider study: RNA in bulk from unsorted whole blood was sequenced, and chains were unpaired.

Overall study findings and caveats: Missing private and CD4 specificities, VDJdb matching favored anti-spike CD8 responses.

Attachment of unique molecular identifiers was made to individual cDNA molecules. TCRdb redid the calling of the 5' RACE reads with MiXCR, one entry per CDR3 protein. The table includes 15,000 to 20,000 distinct CDR3 sequences, around 6.1% detected once. This clonotype was seen more than once but under ten times. Its antigen is unidentified. The CDR3 runs to 15 residues. Germline V gene data show CDR1 as MGHDK and CDR2 as SYGVNS. The V end lost 6 bases, the J end lost 7 bases, and 18 bases lay between the germline ends. The chain carries TRBV25-1 and TRBJ1-4; maybe TRBD1 (6 bases). Material: whole blood. The sequence was collected from an adult who was a healthcare worker with PCR-confirmed SARS-CoV-2 infection or an uninfected control (not recorded which). CDR3 sequence reads: CASSENRDPTEKLFF. Written as DNA, the CDR3 is TGTGCCAGCAGCGAAAACAGGGATCCTACTGAAAAACTGTTTTTT.